These 25 T cell receptor beta chains were sequenced from one sample in a study of cytomegalovirus exposure and HLA in healthy donors. PCR amplification relied on 60 Vbeta primers (plus 13 Jbeta primers). Clones were read by immunoSEQ multiplex PCR, and TCRdb kept only the in-frame ones, dropping some. The table records 150,000 to 200,000 clones, roughly three quarters of them present only once. The source material was PBMCs. The receptors shown here come from a woman in her thirties or forties in good health and CMV-seronegative.

This clone was counted a single time. Its ends do not fully match the called genes, so a read error is possible. The genes are TRBV7-9 and TRBJ1-6, with D possibly TRBD1 on 5 matching bases. CDR1 and CDR2 from the germline V gene are SEHNR and FQNEAQ (reference sequence). There are 16 residues in the CDR3. The CDR3 DNA is TGTTCCAGCAGCTTATTTTTCGGGGGCTATAATTCACCCCTCCACTTT. Protein: CSSSLFFGGYNSPLHF.

This clone was observed a few times. At one end the junction does not follow the germline gene, possibly because of a read error. The rearrangement joins TRBV7-9 to TRBJ2-7, with a tentative D call TRBD1 (5 bases). CDR1 SEHNR and CDR2 FQNEAQ come from the germline V gene (reference sequence). CDR3 length equals 13 residues. Here the CDR3 DNA reads TGTTCCAGCAGCTCAAAGGGGCCCTACGAGCAGTACTTC. Protein sequence: CSSSSKGPYEQYF.

V gene TRBV7-9 combines with J gene TRBJ2-7, with TRBD1 matching 7 bases. There are 15 residues in the CDR3. Germline values: CDR1 SEHNR, CDR2 FQNEAQ (reference sequence). Losses at the gene ends were 4 bases for V and 0 bases for J; bases not matched to a gene: 6. As DNA, the CDR3 is TGTGCCAGCAGCTCCCAGGGGGTATCCTCCTACGAGCAGTACTTC. It codes for CASSSQGVSSYEQYF.

The rearrangement joins TRBV4-2 to TRBJ2-7, with TRBD1 matching over 8 bases. This CDR3 comprises 15 residues. Germline V gene lookup returns CDR1 LGHNA and CDR2 YNFKEQ. The junction had 6 bases not matched to a gene; V was cut back by 1 base and J by 4 bases. CDR3 sequence (DNA): TGTGCCAGCAGCCAAGTCGGGACAGGTTTATACGAGCAGTACTTC. Amino acids: CASSQVGTGLYEQYF.

The rearrangement links TRBV11-3 to TRBJ2-1; D gene unclear. In germline, CDR1 is SGHNT, CDR2 YENEEA. V gave up 4 bases and J gave up 4 bases, with 5 bases separating them. The CDR3 runs to 12 residues. The chain's CDR3 is CASSSQYNEQFF. CDR3 DNA sequence: TGTGCCAGCAGCTCACAGTACAATGAGCAGTTCTTC.

The V gene is TRBV5-1, the J gene TRBJ2-3; 7 nucleotides align to TRBD2. The CDR3 consists of 16 residues. Germline lookup yields CDR1 SGHRS and CDR2 YFSETQ. V lost 0 bases to trimming and J lost 2 bases; unmatched junction nucleotides: 6. The chain's CDR3 is CASSLVLAPATDTQYF. The CDR3 DNA reads TGCGCCAGCAGCTTGGTACTAGCGCCGGCCACAGATACGCAGTATTTT.

The chain links TRBV7-3 to TRBJ2-7, with 9 bases matching TRBD1. The V segment lost 6 bases and the J segment 5 bases; nucleotides outside the gene matches: 5. The CDR3 has 13 amino acids. CDR1 and CDR2 from the germline V gene are SGHTA and FQGTGA. In DNA, the CDR3 is TGTGCCAGCAGTTCCGGGACAGGGAACGAGCAGTACTTC. Translation: CASSSGTGNEQYF.

The V and J genes are TRBV30 and TRBJ1-1; D perhaps matches TRBD1 (5 bases). Trimming left V 3 bases short and J 9 bases short, with 14 bases between. This CDR3 region has 12 residues. The germline CDR1 and CDR2 sequences are GTSNPN and SVGIG (reference sequence). The CDR3 bases are TGTGCCTGGAGCGAAGACAGTGCCCAAGCTTTCTTT. This codes for CAWSEDSAQAFF. Full variable domain (remainder filled in from reference TRBV30 and TRBJ1-1): SQTIHQWPATLVQPVGSPLSLECTVEGTSNPNLYWYRQAAGRGLQLLFYSVGIGQISSEVPQNLSASRPQDRQFILSSKKLLLSDSGFYLCAWSEDSAQAFFGQGTRLTVV.

This clone was counted a single time. Relative to the germline gene, one junction end is altered; a read error may explain this. The chain couples TRBV7-9 to TRBJ2-1; the D gene is possibly TRBD2 (5 bases). The CDR3 runs to 12 residues. Germline assignment: CDR1 SEHNR and CDR2 FQNEAQ (reference sequence). Here the CDR3 reads CSSSLSGNEQFF. CDR3 nucleotide sequence: TGTTCCAGCAGCTTAAGCGGTAATGAGCAGTTCTTC.

This chain uses TRBV19 with TRBJ2-3; D is perhaps TRBD1 (5 bases). The germline V and J ends were trimmed by 6 bases and 0 bases, with 16 bases remaining between them. Germline V gene lookup returns CDR1 LNHDA and CDR2 SQIVND (reference sequence). The CDR3 runs to 16 residues. The CDR3 DNA reads TGTGCCAGTAGCTCCTTTGGGGCCTCTAGCACAGATACGCAGTATTTT. It codes for CASSSFGASSTDTQYF.

This chain connects TRBV6-1 to TRBJ1-2, with a possible D match to TRBD1 (5 bases). This CDR3 is 14 amino acids long. The ends were cut back, 3 bases at V and 1 base at J, with 9 bases in the middle. CDR1 and CDR2 (germline): MNHNS, SASEGT. The CDR3 here is CASSEGGVNYGYTF. The CDR3 DNA reads as TGTGCCAGCAGTGAGGGAGGGGTTAACTATGGCTACACCTTC.

V usage is TRBV7-3 and J usage is TRBJ2-1; TRBD2 matches 11 bases. Germline V gives CDR1 SGHTA, CDR2 FQGTGA. The CDR3 is made up of 18 amino acids. V lost 2 bases to trimming and J lost 9 bases; unmatched junction nucleotides: 15. CDR3: CASSLGRKGTSGNSEQFF. In DNA form, the CDR3 reads TGTGCCAGCAGCTTAGGCCGGAAAGGGACTAGCGGCAACAGTGAGCAGTTCTTC.

V is TRBV11-1 and J is TRBJ2-5; 14 bases are shared with TRBD2. CDR1 SGHAT and CDR2 FQDESV come from the germline V gene (reference sequence). The length of the CDR3 is 18 residues. V dropped 4 bases and J dropped 7; count of bases not matched to a gene: 14. DNA for the CDR3: TGTGCCAGCAGCTCGGAGACTAGCGGGAGGGCCGTGGGAGGGACCCAGTACTTC. It codes for CASSSETSGRAVGGTQYF.

The V call is TRBV19, the J call TRBJ1-4; D is unclear. Trimming took 5 bases from V and 8 from J, leaving 9 bases between them. The germline CDR1 and CDR2 sequences are LNHDA and SQIVND (reference sequence). This CDR3 contains 12 residues. The CDR3 spells CASSEAGEKLFF. In nucleotides, the CDR3 is TGTGCCAGTAGTGAGGCGGGAGAAAAACTGTTTTTT.

The sample holds a few counts of this clone. This chain connects TRBV4-1 to TRBJ2-2; 7 nucleotides line up with TRBD2. There are 17 residues in the CDR3. V was pared by 1 base and J by 5 bases, with 10 bases of the junction left unmatched. Per germline, CDR1 MGHRA and CDR2 YSYEKL. The DNA for the CDR3 is TGCGCCAGCAGCCAAGTTCTGGCGGGAGTTGGGACCGGGGAGCTGTTTTTT. This gives the protein CASSQVLAGVGTGELFF.

The V call is TRBV7-6, the J call TRBJ2-2, with 7 positions matching TRBD2. Germline CDR1 reads SGHVS; CDR2 reads FNYEAQ. The CDR3 runs to 16 residues. J was trimmed by 3 bases and V by 1 base; bases with no gene match: 5. The CDR3, as DNA: TGTGCCAGCAGCTTAGATTGGGGGGGTGACACCGGGGAGCTGTTTTTT. Translating gives CASSLDWGGDTGELFF.

This sequence joins TRBV28 and TRBJ2-1, with D possibly matching TRBD2 (6 bases). This CDR3 has 14 amino acids. From germline, CDR1 is MDHEN and CDR2 SYDVKM. V was shortened by 10 bases and J by 7 bases, with 20 bases between the two germline ends. CDR3 protein: CATNLGGRRNEQFF. The DNA of the CDR3 is TGTGCCACCAACCTAGGTGGGAGGAGAAATGAGCAGTTCTTC.

This sequence joins TRBV5-1 and TRBJ2-6, with a possible D match to TRBD1 (6 bases). The CDR3 spans 12 residues. Germline CDR1 reads SGHRS; CDR2 reads YFSETQ. V lost 3 bases and J 18 bases, leaving 16 bases between the germline ends. The CDR3 reads CASSSRTDAPTF. CDR3 coding DNA: TGCGCCAGCAGCTCTCGGACAGACGCCCCGACTTTC.

This chain connects TRBV28 to TRBJ2-2; TRBD2 agrees at 7 bases. Trimming cost V 6 bases and J 6 bases; bases outside gene matches: 13. Germline V gives CDR1 MDHEN, CDR2 SYDVKM. The CDR3 is 16 amino acids. CDR3 loop: CASRLLKRGRAGELFF. For the CDR3, the DNA is TGTGCCAGCAGACTATTGAAAAGAGGGAGGGCCGGGGAGCTGTTTTTT.

The chain couples TRBV7-8 to TRBJ1-1; perhaps TRBD1 as D (5 bases). The CDR3 consists of 17 residues. Trimming shortened V by 0 bases and J by 2 bases, and 16 bases separated the two germline ends. Germline V gives CDR1 SGHVS, CDR2 FQNEAQ. This chain's CDR3 is CASSLAPIGGVNTEAFF. In DNA, the CDR3 is TGTGCCAGCAGCTTAGCGCCAATCGGAGGGGTAAACACTGAAGCTTTCTTT.

The chain uses TRBV7-2 and TRBJ2-3; 11 positions agree with TRBD2. The trim removed 4 bases at V and 2 bases at J, leaving 8 bases unmatched. CDR1 and CDR2 (germline): SGHTA, FQGNSA. CDR3 length: 17 residues. CDR3 loop: CASSSRLAGTYTDTQYF. Written as DNA, the CDR3 is TGTGCCAGCAGCTCAAGACTAGCGGGAACATACACAGATACGCAGTATTTT.

The rearrangement uses TRBV7-3 and TRBJ2-2; 11 bases align to TRBD1. Losses at the gene ends were 4 bases for V and 6 bases for J; bases not matched to a gene: 4. CDR3 length: 15 residues. CDR1 and CDR2 (germline): SGHTA, FQGTGA. The CDR3 loop reads CASSSGQGGPGELFF. For the CDR3, the DNA is TGTGCCAGCAGCTCGGGACAGGGGGGCCCCGGGGAGCTGTTTTTT. Full variable domain (missing parts from reference TRBV7-3 and TRBJ2-2): GAGVSQTPSNKVTEKGKYVELRCDPISGHTALYWYRQSLGQGPEFLIYFQGTGAADDSGLPNDRFFAVRPEGSVSTLKIQRTERGDSAVYLCASSSGQGGPGELFFGEGSRLTVL.

The chain joins TRBV7-6 to TRBJ2-1; tentative D call: TRBD2 (6 bases). The V end was cut by 3 bases, the J end by 5 bases, with 14 bases between. The CDR3 runs to 15 residues. The V gene's germline CDR1 is SGHVS and CDR2 FNYEAQ. CDR3 DNA sequence: TGTGCCAGCAGCTTTGCACCCGGGGGAAACAATGAGCAGTTCTTC. Protein sequence: CASSFAPGGNNEQFF.

The V call is TRBV27, the J call TRBJ2-7, with 9 bases aligning to TRBD1. Per germline, CDR1 MNHEY and CDR2 SMNVEV (reference sequence). The CDR3 contains 17 residues. The V and J ends lost 5 bases and 5 bases, in that order; junction bases with no gene match: 16. CDR3 region: CASSRRGGQGRVDEQYF. The CDR3 region has the DNA TGTGCCAGCAGTCGGAGGGGGGGACAGGGACGGGTAGACGAGCAGTACTTC.

In its sample, this clone was seen a few times. V gene TRBV6-7 combines with J gene TRBJ2-1, with 9 nucleotides matching TRBD1. TRBV6-7 is an ORF; its function is uncertain. CDR3 length: 15 residues. V shed 5 bases and J 3 bases; nucleotides not matched to a gene: 5. The CDR3 DNA sequence: TGTGCCAGCAGTGACGGACAGGGGATCTACAATGAGCAGTTCTTC. Translation gives CASSDGQGIYNEQFF.